Below, 10 T cell receptor beta chains from the same sample are listed, as sequenced in a study of cytomegalovirus exposure and HLA in healthy donors. The data were produced by immunoSEQ multiplex PCR, yet TCRdb's version contains in-frame clones alone and is incomplete. The repertoire holds about 110,000 clones, with approximately 89% as singletons. Input material: PBMCs. These receptors came from a woman younger than 30 in good health and CMV-seronegative.

The chain recombines TRBV28 with TRBJ1-5; D is perhaps TRBD1 (5 bases). Germline values: CDR1 MDHEN, CDR2 SYDVKM. The CDR3 contains 17 residues. Trimming removed 5 bases at V and 0 bases at J, with 17 bases between. CDR3: CASSTTSGQGSNQPQHF. The CDR3 region has the DNA TGTGCCAGCAGTACAACCTCCGGTCAGGGTAGCAATCAGCCCCAGCATTTT.

The chain employs TRBV6-5 and TRBJ2-7; no clear D gene. Germline loops: CDR1 MNHEY, CDR2 SVGAGI. Trimming took off 2 bases at V and 3 bases at J, with 11 bases between the two ends. The CDR3 covers 14 residues. CDR3 protein: CASSYIPAGYEQYF. The DNA of the CDR3 is TGTGCCAGCAGTTACATTCCAGCAGGCTACGAGCAGTACTTC.

J is TRBJ2-2 and V is TRBV7-9, with 12 bases aligning to TRBD2. V was clipped by 8 bases and J by 3 bases; unmatched bases: 10. The CDR3 has 17 amino acids. In germline, CDR1 is SEHNR, CDR2 FQNEAQ (reference sequence). CDR3 DNA sequence: TGTGCCAGCGGCTCGGCTAGCGGGAGGGCGGACACCGGGGAGCTGTTTTTT. Translated: CASGSASGRADTGELFF.

The chain links TRBV29-1 to TRBJ2-2, with a tentative D call TRBD2 (5 bases). From germline, CDR1 is SQVTM and CDR2 ANQGSEA. V shed 6 bases and J shed 4 bases, with 12 bases lying between them. The CDR3 has 13 residues. The CDR3 here is CSVATEATGELFF. CDR3 sequence (DNA): TGCAGCGTGGCTACGGAGGCCACCGGGGAGCTGTTTTTT.

This chain uses TRBV28 with TRBJ1-2, with 8 bases aligning to TRBD1. V dropped 4 bases and J dropped 8; count of bases not matched to a gene: 15. Looked up from germline, CDR1 is MDHEN and CDR2 is SYDVKM. There are 16 residues in the CDR3. The CDR3, as DNA: TGTGCCAGCAGTTCTCCTTCAACAGGGGGAATAGGCGGCTACACCTTC. Translation gives CASSSPSTGGIGGYTF.

The rearrangement joins TRBV30 to TRBJ2-1; possible D gene TRBD2, 5 bases. The CDR3 runs 10 residues. Germline V CDR1 and CDR2: GTSNPN, SVGIG (reference sequence). V dropped 5 bases and J dropped 7 bases, with 6 bases sitting between them. As DNA, the CDR3 is TGTGCCTGGCGCGGGAATGAGCAGTTCTTC. As protein: CAWRGNEQFF.

The chain recombines TRBV7-3 with TRBJ1-1; no reliable D call. V was clipped by 3 bases and J by 1 base, with 9 bases between them. CDR1 is SGHTA, CDR2 FQGTGA, per germline. The CDR3 extends over 14 amino acids. The CDR3 region has the DNA TGTGCCAGCAGCTTCGGACGGGGGAACACTGAAGCTTTCTTT. This sequence encodes CASSFGRGNTEAFF.

The chain carries TRBV14 and TRBJ1-1; 7 bases are a match to TRBD1. The CDR3 is 17 amino acids. V trimming: 5 bases; J trimming: 7 bases; junction bases outside the gene matches: 19. The germline CDR1 and CDR2 sequences are SGHDN and FVKESK. The CDR3: CASSEVAIEGGGIEAFF. Here the CDR3 DNA reads TGTGCCAGCAGCGAAGTAGCGATCGAAGGGGGCGGAATTGAAGCTTTCTTT. Variable domain in full (rest from reference TRBV14 and TRBJ1-1): EAGVTQFPSHSVIEKGQTVTLRCDPISGHDNLYWYRRVMGKEIKFLLHFVKESKQDESGMPNNRFLAERTGGTYSTLKVQPAELEDSGVYFCASSEVAIEGGGIEAFFGQGTRLTVV.

The V gene is TRBV7-9, the J gene TRBJ1-4, with D tentatively TRBD1 (5 bases). The CDR3 has 14 residues. The V end was cut by 6 bases, the J end by 8 bases, with 16 bases between. Germline V gene lookup returns CDR1 SEHNR and CDR2 FQNEAQ (reference sequence). The CDR3 region has the DNA TGTGCCAGCAGTCCCAGGAGCAGGGCGGAAAAACTGTTTTTT. Residues: CASSPRSRAEKLFF.

The chain has TRBV11-3 and TRBJ2-7, with unresolved D. The CDR3 consists of 11 residues. The germline gives CDR1 SGHNT, CDR2 YENEEA. V was clipped by 1 base and J by 6 bases, with 4 bases between them. The CDR3, as DNA: TGTGCCAGCAGCTTAGGCAGCGAGCAGTACTTC. This translates into CASSLGSEQYF.